The clone carrying this TCR beta chain is large within its sample. Its specificity is unknown. Researchers ran the PCR with 60 Vbeta and 13 Jbeta primers. TCRdb's copy holds only in-frame clones and misses some; the assay was immunoSEQ multiplex PCR. The sample shows around 91,000 clones, more than 55% of them seen only once. These data come from a study of cytomegalovirus exposure and HLA in healthy donors. Germline trimming cut 5 bases from V and 14 bases from J; bases unmatched to any gene: 12. Germline V gives CDR1 WNHNN, CDR2 SYGVQD (reference sequence). The CDR3 sequence is 14 residues long. Study results and limitations: Highest at DRB1 and lowest at HLA-C, TCR association rates differed among HLA loci in a later analysis. The majority of TCR sequences were rare, yet some public TCRs appeared in many donors.

The sample consisted of PBMCs. V is TRBV10-1 and J is TRBJ1-6; 7 nucleotides agree with TRBD1. This sequence was found in a human donor in good health. The chain's CDR3 is CASSRRTGRLALHF. As DNA, the CDR3 is TGCGCCAGCAGTAGAAGGACAGGTCGATTGGCCCTCCACTTT.